These T cell receptor beta chains were read from a single sample in a study of cytomegalovirus exposure and HLA in healthy donors. Sequenced by immunoSEQ multiplex PCR; TCRdb stores in-frame clones only, minus some. The data show fewer than 200,000 clones, 71% seen once. The sequencing input was PBMCs. The receptor set was obtained from a girl aged 5-17 years in good health and CMV-seronegative. Each CDR3 is given with its conserved first and last residue. The order of the fields is D gene, clone size, V gene, J gene, CDR3 DNA, CDR3 protein. The D gene is left open where the match is weak. Expanded clones are given a class, and other clones once, few, many or no size at all.

d_call: NA
clone_size: NA
v_call: TRBV6-5
j_call: TRBJ2-5
cdr3_nt: TGTGCCACGTACGGGGGGCCTTGGGAGACCCAGTACTTC
cdr3_aa: CATYGGPWETQYF

d_call: NA
clone_size: few
v_call: TRBV18
j_call: TRBJ1-1
cdr3_nt: TGTGCCAGCTCATCCATGGCAGAGAACACTGAAGCTTTCTTT
cdr3_aa: CASSSMAENTEAFF

d_call: NA
clone_size: few
v_call: TRBV5-6
j_call: TRBJ1-1
cdr3_nt: TGTGCCAGCAGCCTGAAACGAGGGGGAGTTACTGAAGCTTTCTTT
cdr3_aa: CASSLKRGGVTEAFF

d_call: NA
clone_size: NA
v_call: TRBV2
j_call: TRBJ2-2
cdr3_nt: TGTGCCAGCAGTGGTCAAGGGGCCGGGGAGCTGTTTTTT
cdr3_aa: CASSGQGAGELFF

d_call: TRBD2
clone_size: once
v_call: TRBV25-1
j_call: TRBJ2-2
cdr3_nt: TGTGCCACTGGACTAGCGAACACCGGGGAGCTGTTTTTT
cdr3_aa: CATGLANTGELFF

d_call: TRBD1
clone_size: NA
v_call: TRBV5-1
j_call: TRBJ1-3
cdr3_nt: TGCGCCAGCAGCTTTGGGACAGGGGGTGGAAACACCATATATTTT
cdr3_aa: CASSFGTGGGNTIYF

d_call: TRBD1
clone_size: NA
v_call: TRBV7-9
j_call: TRBJ2-7
cdr3_nt: TGTGCCAGTGGGGGGACAGGGGGCTACGAGCAGTACTTC
cdr3_aa: CASGGTGGYEQYF

d_call: TRBD1
clone_size: NA
v_call: TRBV7-2
j_call: TRBJ2-1
cdr3_nt: TGTGCCAGCAGCCAGGGACAGGGGGGTTTCAATGAGCAGTTCTTC
cdr3_aa: CASSQGQGGFNEQFF

d_call: NA
clone_size: once
v_call: TRBV25-1
j_call: TRBJ1-2
cdr3_nt: TGTGCCAGCAGTGAATCAGGGATCTACACCTTC
cdr3_aa: CASSESGIYTF

d_call: TRBD2
clone_size: NA
v_call: TRBV7-8
j_call: TRBJ2-1
cdr3_nt: TGTGCCAGCAGCCTCCTTCGCGGGAGCTCCTACAATGAGCAGTTCTTC
cdr3_aa: CASSLLRGSSYNEQFF

d_call: NA
clone_size: NA
v_call: TRBV19
j_call: TRBJ2-1
cdr3_nt: TGTGCCAGTCATTCGAGGGGGAGCAATGAGCAGTTCTTC
cdr3_aa: CASHSRGSNEQFF

d_call: NA
clone_size: NA
v_call: TRBV2
j_call: TRBJ2-3
cdr3_nt: TGTGCCAGCAGTATCGAGCCGGTTGGACTCCCTCAAGGGTATTTT
cdr3_aa: CASSIEPVGLPQGYF

d_call: NA
clone_size: NA
v_call: TRBV19
j_call: TRBJ2-5
cdr3_nt: TGTGCCAGCACCAGGGACACCCGGGGAGAGACCCAGTACTTC
cdr3_aa: CASTRDTRGETQYF

d_call: TRBD1
clone_size: few
v_call: TRBV5-4
j_call: TRBJ2-3
cdr3_nt: TGTGCCAGCAGCTTGGCCGGACAGGGCACAGATACGCAGTATTTT
cdr3_aa: CASSLAGQGTDTQYF

d_call: NA
clone_size: NA
v_call: TRBV12-5
j_call: TRBJ2-3
cdr3_nt: TGTGCTAGTGGTTTCCACCAGGGGAATGAAGATACGCAGTATTTT
cdr3_aa: CASGFHQGNEDTQYF

d_call: NA
clone_size: NA
v_call: TRBV6-5
j_call: TRBJ1-1
cdr3_nt: TGTGCCAGCTTGCGGGGGCGCGGCACTGAAGCTTTCTTT
cdr3_aa: CASLRGRGTEAFF

d_call: NA
clone_size: NA
v_call: TRBV7-9
j_call: TRBJ1-5
cdr3_nt: TGTGCCAGCAGCACAGGCAATCAGCCCCAGCATTTT
cdr3_aa: CASSTGNQPQHF

d_call: NA
clone_size: few
v_call: TRBV4-1
j_call: TRBJ1-4
cdr3_nt: TGCGCCAGCAGCCAAGGCGTCAGGGGAAATGAAAAACTGTTTTTT
cdr3_aa: CASSQGVRGNEKLFF

d_call: TRBD1
clone_size: NA
v_call: TRBV7-6
j_call: TRBJ1-1
cdr3_nt: TGTGCCAGCAGCTTAGACTTCTCCGGGACAGGCTTCGAAGCTTTCTTT
cdr3_aa: CASSLDFSGTGFEAFF

d_call: TRBD1
clone_size: NA
v_call: TRBV27
j_call: TRBJ2-2
cdr3_nt: TGTGCCAGCAGTTGGGGACAGGGGCGCACCGGGGAGCTGTTTTTT
cdr3_aa: CASSWGQGRTGELFF

d_call: TRBD2
clone_size: NA
v_call: TRBV10-2
j_call: TRBJ2-3
cdr3_nt: TGCGCCAGCAGTACGAATAGCGGGGGTTCGCTAGGCACAGATACGCAGTATTTT
cdr3_aa: CASSTNSGGSLGTDTQYF

d_call: TRBD2
clone_size: NA
v_call: TRBV19
j_call: TRBJ2-3
cdr3_nt: TGTGCCAGTAGTAGTTGGCTAGCGGGGGGGACCACAGATACGCAGTATTTT
cdr3_aa: CASSSWLAGGTTDTQYF

d_call: NA
clone_size: NA
v_call: TRBV6-5
j_call: TRBJ2-1
cdr3_nt: TGTGCCAGCAGTTACTCGGGAGCGGATGAGCAGTTCTTC
cdr3_aa: CASSYSGADEQFF

d_call: NA
clone_size: NA
v_call: TRBV7-9
j_call: TRBJ2-1
cdr3_nt: TGTGCCAGCAGCTTACCGGTTGAGCAGTTCTTC
cdr3_aa: CASSLPVEQFF

d_call: TRBD1
clone_size: few
v_call: TRBV6-1
j_call: TRBJ2-1
cdr3_nt: TGTGCCAGCAGGGAACAGGGGTTCGGCGTAAATGAGCAGTTCTTC
cdr3_aa: CASREQGFGVNEQFF

d_call: NA
clone_size: few
v_call: TRBV7-8
j_call: TRBJ2-5
cdr3_nt: TGTGCCAGCAGCCGGGACCAAGAGACCCAGTACTTC
cdr3_aa: CASSRDQETQYF

d_call: NA
clone_size: NA
v_call: TRBV29-1
j_call: TRBJ1-1
cdr3_nt: TGCAGCGTTGAAGTCCAGAGGGAGAACACTGAAGCTTTCTTT
cdr3_aa: CSVEVQRENTEAFF

d_call: NA
clone_size: NA
v_call: TRBV5-4
j_call: TRBJ1-2
cdr3_nt: TGTGCCAGCAGCTTAAAAGGGGCCTATGGCTACACCTTC
cdr3_aa: CASSLKGAYGYTF

d_call: NA
clone_size: NA
v_call: TRBV30
j_call: TRBJ2-5
cdr3_nt: TGTGCCTCAAGGGGCGGGGGCGGAGAGACCCAGTACTTC
cdr3_aa: CASRGGGGETQYF

d_call: TRBD2
clone_size: NA
v_call: TRBV27
j_call: TRBJ2-5
cdr3_nt: TGTGCCAGCAGCCAACTAGCGGGGGGACAAGAGACCCAGTACTTC
cdr3_aa: CASSQLAGGQETQYF

d_call: NA
clone_size: NA
v_call: TRBV6-1
j_call: TRBJ1-6
cdr3_nt: TGTGCCAGCAAGGACAGTTTAAGTTCACCCCTCCACTTT
cdr3_aa: CASKDSLSSPLHF

d_call: NA
clone_size: NA
v_call: TRBV7-9
j_call: TRBJ2-5
cdr3_nt: TGTGCCAGCGTTCGAGGGCCCCAAGAGACCCAGTACTTC
cdr3_aa: CASVRGPQETQYF

d_call: TRBD2
clone_size: NA
v_call: TRBV5-1
j_call: TRBJ2-7
cdr3_nt: TGCGCCAGCAGCTTGTCCCTAGCGGGGGAATCCTACGAGCAGTACTTC
cdr3_aa: CASSLSLAGESYEQYF

d_call: NA
clone_size: NA
v_call: TRBV29-1
j_call: TRBJ2-7
cdr3_nt: TGCAGCGTTGGAGCGGGCTACGAGCAGTACTTC
cdr3_aa: CSVGAGYEQYF

d_call: NA
clone_size: NA
v_call: TRBV7-9
j_call: TRBJ1-3
cdr3_nt: TGTGCCAGCAGCTTAGGACAGTCCTTCTCTGGAAACACCATATATTTT
cdr3_aa: CASSLGQSFSGNTIYF

d_call: NA
clone_size: NA
v_call: TRBV13
j_call: TRBJ1-1
cdr3_nt: TGTGCCAGCAGTTCAGGGCGGTTGAACACTGAAGCTTTCTTT
cdr3_aa: CASSSGRLNTEAFF

d_call: TRBD1
clone_size: NA
v_call: TRBV5-1
j_call: TRBJ2-1
cdr3_nt: TGCGCCAGCAGCTTGGCCGACAGGGGGGATGAGCAGTTCTTC
cdr3_aa: CASSLADRGDEQFF

d_call: NA
clone_size: NA
v_call: TRBV7-3
j_call: TRBJ2-1
cdr3_nt: TGTGCCAGCAGCTCCGCCGGAGTGGCGAGCTCCTACAATGAGCAGTTCTTC
cdr3_aa: CASSSAGVASSYNEQFF

d_call: TRBD1
clone_size: NA
v_call: TRBV5-5
j_call: TRBJ1-4
cdr3_nt: TGTGCCAGCAGCGTTGGACAGGGCCTGTTTTTT
cdr3_aa: CASSVGQGLFF

d_call: TRBD2
clone_size: NA
v_call: TRBV9
j_call: TRBJ2-1
cdr3_nt: TGTGCCAGCAGCGAGGGACTAGCTTACAATGAGCAGTTCTTC
cdr3_aa: CASSEGLAYNEQFF

d_call: NA
clone_size: once
v_call: TRBV6-5
j_call: TRBJ1-6
cdr3_nt: TGTGCCAGCAGTTACTCCCCGCCAGGTCTCAATTCACCCCTCCACTTT
cdr3_aa: CASSYSPPGLNSPLHF

d_call: NA
clone_size: NA
v_call: TRBV29-1
j_call: TRBJ1-2
cdr3_nt: TGCAGCGCAAGAGGGAGCTATGGCTACACCTTC
cdr3_aa: CSARGSYGYTF

d_call: TRBD1
clone_size: NA
v_call: TRBV14
j_call: TRBJ1-6
cdr3_nt: TGTGCCAGCAGCCCCCGGAGGGGGCTATATGATAATTCACCCCTCCACTTT
cdr3_aa: CASSPRRGLYDNSPLHF

d_call: NA
clone_size: few
v_call: TRBV9
j_call: TRBJ2-6
cdr3_nt: TGTGCCAGCAGCTCGCGACAGGCTGGGGCCAACGTCCTGACTTTC
cdr3_aa: CASSSRQAGANVLTF

d_call: NA
clone_size: NA
v_call: TRBV9
j_call: TRBJ1-2
cdr3_nt: TGTGCCAGCAGCTGGGGGGGTGGTGACTATGGCTACACCTTC
cdr3_aa: CASSWGGGDYGYTF

d_call: NA
clone_size: NA
v_call: TRBV7-6
j_call: TRBJ2-5
cdr3_nt: TGTGCCAGCAGCACTGGGCTTTTCCAAGAGACCCAGTACTTC
cdr3_aa: CASSTGLFQETQYF

d_call: TRBD1
clone_size: NA
v_call: TRBV5-1
j_call: TRBJ2-7
cdr3_nt: TGCGCCAGCAGCGGCGGACAGGGGGCCCACGAGCAGTACTTC
cdr3_aa: CASSGGQGAHEQYF

d_call: NA
clone_size: few
v_call: TRBV28
j_call: TRBJ1-5
cdr3_nt: TGTGCCAGCAGAGGGGCATCCCAGCCCCAGCATTTT
cdr3_aa: CASRGASQPQHF